This TCR beta chain was recorded in a study of blood T cell repertoires in COVID-19. TCRdb keeps only in-frame clones here, not all; method: immunoSEQ multiplex PCR. The sample lists some 260,000 clones, nearly 90% seen once, with around 0.8% in the top ten. J lost 7 bases, V lost 2 bases, and 13 bases had no gene match. Germline V CDR1 and CDR2: ENHRY, SYGVKD. The CDR3 is 17 amino acids. This clonotype was sampled from a woman aged 25 to 39 with acute or convalescent COVID-19. Sequencing input: peripheral blood. The rearrangement uses TRBV10-3 and TRBJ2-2; 7 bases map to TRBD1. The CDR3 DNA reads as TGTGCCATCAGTGAGAGTGGGCAGGGGGTTATCCTCGGGGAGCTGTTTTTT. Amino acid sequence: CAISESGQGVILGELFF.